This T cell receptor (beta chain) was found in a study of identical twins (dated by TCRdb to the mid-2010s). As for the study more broadly: TCR alpha and beta repertoires from monozygotic twins, unrelated adults of various ages and cord blood were deep-sequenced to test whether fetal clonotypes persist. To rule out contamination, replicate twin experiments were performed at different times with different library preparation protocols.

Every donor in the study was a healthy Caucasian. Three unrelated non-twin adults were additionally sequenced: a male aged 18 to 30, a male aged 50 to 60 and a female aged 50 to 60. Miltenyi CD45RO+ enrichment and human naive T-cell isolation kits were used to isolate memory (CD45RO+) and naive T cells from PBMC. To note about this clonotype: Its target antigen remains unknown. No much larger clonotype is one base removed from it; base qualities were not supplied.

The study at large found these results: Conclusions relied on cross-sectional statistical analysis, since the same donors could not be followed over many years. Zero-insertion analyses could be partly confounded by invariant T cells such as MAIT and iNKT, although diverse VJ usage argued against such confounding for most clonotypes. A weaker excess of twin sharing was found in beta out-of-frame sequences because the signal-to-noise ratio was lowered by fewer shared sequences. In monozygotic twins, out-of-frame TCR alpha sharing was systematically underestimated by recombination models, although the models agreed with sharing between unrelated individuals. Compared with coincidental sharing between unrelated individuals, out-of-frame TCR alpha sequences shared between twins showed an excess of sequences with low generation probability. Fewer insertions were carried by abundant cord blood beta clonotypes; a weaker similar trend was observed in young adult naive repertoires, while no such trend was observed in memory repertoires.

Cut back by 5 bases and 0 bases, the V and J ends lie 11 bases apart. CDR1 is given as MNHNS and CDR2 as SASEGT, both from the germline V gene. From the cysteine up to the phenylalanine, the CDR3 has a length of 15 residues. The DNA shown is the 45-base CDR3, in frame from base 1. The method behind the library was 5' RACE. Sequenced on an Illumina HiSeq 2000. A universal primer binding site was introduced by template switching, and a unique molecular identifier was present in the final cDNA, enabling accurate counting of TCR cDNA molecules. First-strand cDNA for TCR alpha and beta chains was synthesized from specific primers in the conserved constant-segment region. To control for contamination, every cDNA library carried two barcodes: a SMART-Mk sample barcode plus Illumina barcodes. TruSeq adapter sequences, together with Illumina sample barcodes, were added in two successive PCR steps. Sequencing of the TCR alpha and beta cDNA libraries was done on the Illumina HiSeq platform using custom primers. Under the source paper's analysis protocol: Raw reads were processed with MiGEC to extract unique molecular identifiers, and MiXCR was used to determine CDR3 positions. For each individual, recombination models were inferred using an EM algorithm with the repgenHMM and IGoR tools. Shared clonotype analysis was performed with the tcR package in R, normalizing sharing by the product of cloneset sizes. Out-of-frame nonproductive sequences were analyzed to study raw recombination free of thymic and clonal selection effects. Using fastp trimming at Q25 and MiXCR clonotype assembly, TCRdb reanalyzed the public sequencing data and kept in-frame beta chains. CDR3 protein duplicates are merged, each entry listing the most common genes and DNA. None of the V and J calls come from the authors' own analysis; TCRdb made them. Counted in this sample were hundreds of thousands of distinct CDR3 sequences; roughly 6% of them appeared once. The ten largest clones capture around 2% of the sample.

The clonotype comes from a man younger than 35 in good health. The V gene is TRBV6-1 and the J gene is TRBJ2-1; no confident D gene assignment can be made. Sequenced material: naive T cells sorted from blood. This sample's cell subset or site label indicates: cells isolated with a human naive T-cell isolation kit. The CDR3 reads as follows: CASSRQPNSYNEQFF. The DNA is as follows: TGTGCCAGCAGTCGGCAGCCAAACTCCTACAATGAGCAGTTCTTC.